This T cell receptor (beta chain) was sequenced during a study of blood T cells in healthy people across ages. Points from the study as a whole: The study found more naive CD4+ cells and higher diversity in long-lived than aged donors.

Healthy Caucasian individuals from Russia aged roughly 6 to 95 were enrolled as donors. The ends were cut back, 7 bases at V and 4 bases at J, with 19 bases in the middle. Germline V gives CDR1 MNHNY, CDR2 SVGAGI (reference sequence). The CDR3 runs 15 residues. Comments on this clonotype: Antigen specificity is unknown.

A second PCR, run for about 6 to 12 cycles, used a sample-barcoded 5' primer plus a J-beta primer mix. Each CDR3 protein is one row after TCRdb ran MiXCR on the 5' RACE reads. Of about 570,000 distinct CDR3 sequences in the sample, roughly a quarter were seen once. The TCR sequence derives from a woman in her seventies in good health. Sequenced: blood. The V call is TRBV6-6, the J call TRBJ1-2; D may be TRBD1 (6 bases). This chain's CDR3 is CASINNGGSIYGYTF. In DNA form, the CDR3 reads TGTGCCAGCATCAACAACGGGGGCAGTATCTATGGCTACACCTTC.